A selection of T cell receptor beta chains follows, all from one sample in a study of OX40 agonist ivuxolimab in advanced cancers. This table comes from immunoSEQ multiplex PCR, and its TCRdb copy is limited to in-frame clones, with some not included. The sample has tens of thousands of clones, roughly 88% seen once. Sample: CD4+ or CD8+ T cells sorted from blood, taken in a trial of the OX40 agonist ivuxolimab. The receptor set was obtained from an adult with an advanced solid tumor such as melanoma, head and neck, liver or kidney cancer. CDR3s include the opening cysteine and the closing phenylalanine or tryptophan. Each record gives: clone size, V gene, D gene, J gene, CDR3 protein, CDR3 DNA. The D gene is left open where the match is weak. Some rows have no size entry. The others give once, few or many, or a class for an expanded clone.

.	TRBV6-1	.	TRBJ1-3	CASSEAQGSGNTIYF	TGTGCCAGCAGTGAAGCGCAGGGCTCTGGAAACACCATATATTTT
.	TRBV5-6	.	TRBJ2-5	CASSFGGEGGTQYF	TGTGCCAGCAGCTTTGGTGGGGAAGGGGGGACCCAGTACTTC
.	TRBV7-9	.	TRBJ2-3	CASSLGTGKNTQYF	TGTGCCAGCAGCTTAGGAACAGGCAAAAATACGCAGTATTTT
.	TRBV28	.	TRBJ2-3	CASSLNEDTQYF	TGTGCCAGCAGTTTAAATGAGGATACGCAGTATTTT
once	TRBV28	.	TRBJ2-7	CASSLQPQDYEQYF	TGTGCCAGCAGTCTACAACCACAGGACTACGAGCAGTACTTC
.	TRBV7-8	.	TRBJ1-1	CASSLARTVLRNTEAFF	TGTGCCAGCAGCTTAGCGAGGACAGTGCTGAGGAACACTGAAGCTTTCTTT
.	TRBV6-5	.	TRBJ1-5	CASSYSPYQPQHF	TGTGCCAGCAGTTACTCCCCGTATCAGCCCCAGCATTTT
once	TRBV30	.	TRBJ2-7	CAWSRTDAYEQYF	TGTGCCTGGAGCAGGACGGATGCCTACGAGCAGTACTTC
few	TRBV7-9	.	TRBJ1-1	CASSFGTEAFF	TGTGCCAGCAGCTTCGGAACTGAAGCTTTCTTT
.	TRBV5-4	.	TRBJ2-7	CASSYGRNPYEQYF	TGTGCCAGCAGCTATGGCAGGAACCCCTACGAGCAGTACTTC
.	TRBV9	.	TRBJ2-4	CASSPTVAKNIQYF	TGTGCCAGCAGCCCGACAGTAGCCAAAAACATTCAGTACTTC
.	TRBV7-8	.	TRBJ2-5	CASSHPPPETQYF	TGTGCCAGCAGCCACCCGCCCCCGGAGACCCAGTACTTC
.	TRBV5-1	TRBD2	TRBJ2-3	CASSGGGGTDTQYF	TGCGCCAGCAGCGGCGGGGGTGGGACAGATACGCAGTATTTT
.	TRBV28	TRBD2	TRBJ2-5	CASSLLAGGQETQYF	TGTGCCAGCAGTTTGCTAGCGGGGGGTCAAGAGACCCAGTACTTC
.	TRBV4-1	.	TRBJ2-2	CASSQYRGSNTGELFF	TGCGCCAGCAGCCAATATCGAGGGTCGAACACCGGGGAGCTGTTTTTT
.	TRBV30	.	TRBJ2-1	CAWSAFASYNEQFF	TGTGCCTGGAGTGCCTTCGCCTCCTACAATGAGCAGTTCTTC
.	TRBV7-2	TRBD2	TRBJ2-5	CASSLAGGQETQYF	TGTGCCAGCAGCTTAGCGGGGGGGCAAGAGACCCAGTACTTC
.	TRBV18	.	TRBJ2-2	CASSPGLEPAGGELFF	TGTGCCAGCTCACCCGGCCTGGAGCCTGCCGGCGGGGAGCTGTTTTTT
few	TRBV29-1	.	TRBJ1-3	CSVDRAGSGNTIYF	TGCAGCGTTGATAGGGCAGGCTCTGGAAACACCATATATTTT
.	TRBV7-2	TRBD1	TRBJ1-1	CASSFPGGQGANTEAFF	TGTGCCAGCAGCTTCCCTGGGGGACAGGGGGCGAACACTGAAGCTTTCTTT
few	TRBV5-5	.	TRBJ1-5	CASSLMGAARNQPQHF	TGTGCCAGCAGCTTGATGGGAGCTGCCCGGAATCAGCCCCAGCATTTT
few	TRBV18	TRBD1	TRBJ1-4	CASSPGTGRREKLFF	TGTGCCAGCTCACCCGGGACAGGGAGGCGTGAAAAACTGTTTTTT
.	TRBV6-6	.	TRBJ1-2	CASSYGGLDRYTF	TGTGCCAGCAGTTATGGGGGCCTGGACCGATACACCTTC
.	TRBV27	.	TRBJ2-7	CASSFDRSEQYF	TGTGCCAGCAGTTTTGACAGATCCGAGCAGTACTTC
.	TRBV2	.	TRBJ2-7	CASSAGGRGEQYF	TGTGCCAGCAGTGCGGGGGGCCGTGGCGAGCAGTACTTC
.	TRBV18	.	TRBJ1-1	CASFDRIGDTEAFF	TGTGCCAGCTTTGACCGTATAGGGGACACTGAAGCTTTCTTT
few	TRBV11-2	.	TRBJ2-7	CASSLAQGPYEQYF	TGTGCCAGCAGCTTAGCGCAGGGTCCCTACGAGCAGTACTTC
.	TRBV5-1	.	TRBJ2-1	CASSSTTRTGTYNEQFF	TGCGCCAGCAGCTCGACGACTAGAACGGGAACCTACAATGAGCAGTTCTTC
.	TRBV7-8	.	TRBJ1-5	CASSFGRVSNQPQHF	TGTGCCAGCAGCTTCGGCAGGGTTAGCAATCAGCCCCAGCATTTT
.	TRBV15	.	TRBJ2-1	CATSRISGGYNEQFF	TGTGCCACCAGCAGAATCTCCGGGGGCTACAATGAGCAGTTCTTC
once	TRBV27	.	TRBJ2-2	CASKSDIYTGELFF	TGTGCCAGCAAAAGCGACATCTACACCGGGGAGCTGTTTTTT
.	TRBV6-6	TRBD1	TRBJ1-3	CASRHHGTVGNTIYF	TGTGCCAGCAGGCACCATGGGACAGTAGGAAACACCATATATTTT
.	TRBV9	TRBD2	TRBJ2-5	CASSPQRGRETQYF	TGTGCCAGCAGCCCCCAGCGGGGAAGAGAGACCCAGTACTTC
.	TRBV5-4	.	TRBJ2-5	CASSLYTPSQETQYF	TGTGCCAGCAGCTTGTATACACCCTCCCAAGAGACCCAGTACTTC
.	TRBV5-1	.	TRBJ1-1	CASSWGPANTEAFF	TGCGCCAGCAGCTGGGGACCGGCAAACACTGAAGCTTTCTTT
.	TRBV4-2	.	TRBJ2-7	CASSLDRGGGYEQYF	TGTGCCAGCAGCCTGGACAGAGGGGGGGGTTACGAGCAGTACTTC
.	TRBV19	TRBD2	TRBJ2-1	CASSTELAGPYNEQFF	TGTGCCAGTAGTACCGAACTAGCGGGACCCTACAATGAGCAGTTCTTC
once	TRBV5-4	.	TRBJ2-3	CASSLSWGGEGTDTQYF	TGTGCCAGCAGCCTAAGCTGGGGAGGAGAGGGCACAGATACGCAGTATTTT
.	TRBV7-9	.	TRBJ1-5	CASSLAGPSGNQPQHF	TGTGCCAGCAGCTTAGCGGGCCCCTCAGGGAATCAGCCCCAGCATTTT
.	TRBV6-5	.	TRBJ1-6	CASSQEDSPLHF	TGTGCCAGCAGCCAGGAGGATTCACCCCTCCACTTT
.	TRBV29-1	.	TRBJ2-3	CSVEGTGIGGTDTQYF	TGCAGCGTTGAAGGGACGGGGATTGGGGGCACAGATACGCAGTATTTT
.	TRBV28	.	TRBJ2-1	CASSFPTWGDEQFF	TGTGCCAGCAGCTTTCCCACGTGGGGGGATGAGCAGTTCTTC
.	TRBV27	.	TRBJ1-5	CASSFGREGQPQHF	TGTGCCAGCAGTTTCGGTAGGGAGGGGCAGCCCCAGCATTTT
.	TRBV7-3	.	TRBJ1-1	CASSPRGGVTYTEAFF	TGTGCCAGCAGCCCCCGCGGGGGCGTGACGTACACTGAAGCTTTCTTT
.	TRBV6-9	TRBD1	TRBJ2-7	CASRTGTGNYEQYF	TGTGCCAGCAGAACCGGGACAGGGAACTACGAGCAGTACTTC
.	TRBV11-1	.	TRBJ1-1	CASSRIRAEAFF	TGTGCCAGCAGCCGTATTCGGGCTGAAGCTTTCTTT
.	TRBV2	TRBD2	TRBJ2-5	CASRARTSGGRETQYF	TGTGCCAGCAGGGCCCGTACTAGCGGGGGGAGAGAGACCCAGTACTTC
.	TRBV7-2	.	TRBJ1-3	CASSLSPSLQSGNTIYF	TGTGCCAGCAGCTTATCCCCAAGCCTCCAATCTGGAAACACCATATATTTT
.	TRBV7-9	.	TRBJ1-3	CASSPQGLIGNTIYF	TGTGCCAGCAGTCCTCAGGGGCTAATTGGAAACACCATATATTTT
.	TRBV5-1	.	TRBJ2-1	CASTQRADSLYNEQFF	TGCGCCAGCACCCAAAGGGCGGACTCCCTTTACAATGAGCAGTTCTTC
.	TRBV30	.	TRBJ2-3	CAWKPGTQTSTDTQYF	TGTGCCTGGAAACCCGGGACACAAACTAGCACAGATACGCAGTATTTT
once	TRBV27	TRBD2	TRBJ2-3	CASSFDQAAGSDTQYF	TGTGCCAGCAGTTTCGACCAAGCAGCGGGGTCAGATACGCAGTATTTT
.	TRBV25-1	.	TRBJ1-4	CASSELVTDEKLFF	TGTGCCAGCAGTGAATTGGTGACAGATGAAAAACTGTTTTTT
.	TRBV5-1	TRBD2	TRBJ2-7	CASRLAGYEQYF	TGCGCCAGCAGGCTAGCGGGATACGAGCAGTACTTC
.	TRBV14	.	TRBJ2-2	CASSQVNTGELFF	TGTGCCAGCAGCCAAGTAAACACCGGGGAGCTGTTTTTT
.	TRBV5-1	.	TRBJ2-5	CASSISQGSLETQYF	TGCGCCAGCAGCATCTCTCAGGGGTCCCTGGAGACCCAGTACTTC
.	TRBV7-3	TRBD2	TRBJ2-2	CASSGGTSGMNTGELFF	TGTGCCAGCAGCGGCGGGACTAGCGGAATGAACACCGGGGAGCTGTTTTTT
.	TRBV28	TRBD1	TRBJ1-5	CASRGGQVNQPQHF	TGTGCCAGCAGAGGGGGACAGGTCAATCAGCCCCAGCATTTT
.	TRBV6-5	.	TRBJ1-6	CASSTLLANSPLHF	TGTGCCAGCAGTACGTTATTGGCGAATTCACCCCTCCACTTT